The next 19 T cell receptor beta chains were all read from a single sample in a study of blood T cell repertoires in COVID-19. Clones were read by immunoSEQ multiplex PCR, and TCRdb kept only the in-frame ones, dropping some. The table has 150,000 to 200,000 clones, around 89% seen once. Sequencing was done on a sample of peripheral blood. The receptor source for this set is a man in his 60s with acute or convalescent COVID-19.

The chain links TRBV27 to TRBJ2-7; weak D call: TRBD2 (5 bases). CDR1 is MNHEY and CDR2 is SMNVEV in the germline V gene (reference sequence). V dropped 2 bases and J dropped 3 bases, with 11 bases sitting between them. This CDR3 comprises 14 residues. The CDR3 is CASSLERWGYEQYF. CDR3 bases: TGTGCCAGCAGTTTAGAGCGGTGGGGCTACGAGCAGTACTTC.

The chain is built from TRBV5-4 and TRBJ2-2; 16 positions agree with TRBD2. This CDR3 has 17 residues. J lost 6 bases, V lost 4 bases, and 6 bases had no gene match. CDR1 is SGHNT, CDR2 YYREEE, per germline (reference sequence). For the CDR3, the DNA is TGTGCCAGCAGCCCGGGGACTAGCGGGAGGGGATCCGGGGAGCTGTTTTTT. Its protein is CASSPGTSGRGSGELFF. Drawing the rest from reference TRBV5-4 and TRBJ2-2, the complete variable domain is ETGVTQSPTHLIKTRGQQVTLRCSSQSGHNTVSWYQQALGQGPQFIFQYYREEENGRGNFPPRFSGLQFPNYSSELNVNALELDDSALYLCASSPGTSGRGSGELFFGEGSRLTVL.

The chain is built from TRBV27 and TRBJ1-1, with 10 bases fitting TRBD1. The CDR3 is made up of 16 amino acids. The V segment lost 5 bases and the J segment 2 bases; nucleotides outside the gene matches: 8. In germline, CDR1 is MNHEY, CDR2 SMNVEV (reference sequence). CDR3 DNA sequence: TGTGCCAGCAGTCCGGACAGGGGGTATATTAACACTGAAGCTTTCTTT. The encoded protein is CASSPDRGYINTEAFF.

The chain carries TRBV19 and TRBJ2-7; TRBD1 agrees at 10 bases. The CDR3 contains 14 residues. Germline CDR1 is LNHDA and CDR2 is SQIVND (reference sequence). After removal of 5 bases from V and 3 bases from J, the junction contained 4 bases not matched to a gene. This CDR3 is CASSSRTGGYEQYF. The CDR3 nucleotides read TGTGCCAGTAGTTCGCGGACAGGGGGCTACGAGCAGTACTTC.

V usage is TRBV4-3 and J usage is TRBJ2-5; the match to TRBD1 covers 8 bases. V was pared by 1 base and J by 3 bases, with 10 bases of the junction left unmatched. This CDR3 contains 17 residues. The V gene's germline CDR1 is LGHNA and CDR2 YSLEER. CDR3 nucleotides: TGCGCCAGCAGCCAAGGAGGACAGGGTTGGAGGGAAGAGACCCAGTACTTC. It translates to CASSQGGQGWREETQYF.

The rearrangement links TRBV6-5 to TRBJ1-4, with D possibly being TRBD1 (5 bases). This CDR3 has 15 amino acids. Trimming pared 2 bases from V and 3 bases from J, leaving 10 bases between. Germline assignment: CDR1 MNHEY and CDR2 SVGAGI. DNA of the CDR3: TGTGCCAGCAGTTACCAGGGTCGAGCTAATGAAAAACTGTTTTTT. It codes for CASSYQGRANEKLFF.

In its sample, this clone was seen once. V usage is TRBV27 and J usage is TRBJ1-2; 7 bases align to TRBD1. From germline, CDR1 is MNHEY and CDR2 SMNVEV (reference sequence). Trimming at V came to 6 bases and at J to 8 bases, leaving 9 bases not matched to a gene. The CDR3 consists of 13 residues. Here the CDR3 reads CASRGGPQVGYTF. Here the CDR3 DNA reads TGTGCCAGCAGAGGGGGCCCTCAGGTGGGCTACACCTTC.

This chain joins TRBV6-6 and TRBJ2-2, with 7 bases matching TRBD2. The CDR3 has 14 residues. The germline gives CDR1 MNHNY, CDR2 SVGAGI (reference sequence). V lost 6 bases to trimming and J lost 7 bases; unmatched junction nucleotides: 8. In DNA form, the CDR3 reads TGTGCCAGCAGCATCAACGCGGGAGACGGGGAGCTGTTTTTT. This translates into CASSINAGDGELFF.

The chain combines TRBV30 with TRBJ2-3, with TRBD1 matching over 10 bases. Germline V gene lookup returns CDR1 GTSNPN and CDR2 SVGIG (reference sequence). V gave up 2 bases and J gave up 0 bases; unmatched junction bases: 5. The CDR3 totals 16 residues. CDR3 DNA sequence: TGTGCCTGGAGTAGCCGACAGGGGGCCAGCACAGATACGCAGTATTTT. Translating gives CAWSSRQGASTDTQYF.

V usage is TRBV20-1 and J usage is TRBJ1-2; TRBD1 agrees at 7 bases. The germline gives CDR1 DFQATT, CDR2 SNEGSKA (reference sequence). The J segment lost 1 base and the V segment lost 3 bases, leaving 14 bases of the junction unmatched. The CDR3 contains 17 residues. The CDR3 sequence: CSASRDRTGVYNYGYTF. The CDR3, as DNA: TGCAGTGCTAGTAGGGATAGAACAGGGGTTTATAACTATGGCTACACCTTC.

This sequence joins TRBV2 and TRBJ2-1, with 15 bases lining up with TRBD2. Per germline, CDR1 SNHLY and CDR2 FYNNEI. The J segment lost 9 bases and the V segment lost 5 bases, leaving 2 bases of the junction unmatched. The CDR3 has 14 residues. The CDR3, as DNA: TGTGCCAGCAGTTGGACTAGCGGGAGGGGTGAGCAGTTCTTC. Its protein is CASSWTSGRGEQFF. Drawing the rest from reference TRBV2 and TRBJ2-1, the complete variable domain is EPEVTQTPSHQVTQMGQEVILRCVPISNHLYFYWYRQILGQKVEFLVSFYNNEISEKSEIFDDQFSVERPDGSNFTLKIRSTKLEDSAMYFCASSWTSGRGEQFFGPGTRLTVL.

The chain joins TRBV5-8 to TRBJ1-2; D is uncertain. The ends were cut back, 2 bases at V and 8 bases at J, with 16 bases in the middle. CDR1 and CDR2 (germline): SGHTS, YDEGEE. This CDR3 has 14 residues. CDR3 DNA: TGTGCCAGCAGCTTAGTTGTTGGGAGGCGAGGCTACACCTTC. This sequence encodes CASSLVVGRRGYTF.

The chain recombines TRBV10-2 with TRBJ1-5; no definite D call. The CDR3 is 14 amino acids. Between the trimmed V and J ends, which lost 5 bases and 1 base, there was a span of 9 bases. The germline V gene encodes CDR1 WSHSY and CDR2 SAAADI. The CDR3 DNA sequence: TGCGCCAGCAGTCCCGGGTACAGCAATCAGCCCCAGCATTTT. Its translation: CASSPGYSNQPQHF.

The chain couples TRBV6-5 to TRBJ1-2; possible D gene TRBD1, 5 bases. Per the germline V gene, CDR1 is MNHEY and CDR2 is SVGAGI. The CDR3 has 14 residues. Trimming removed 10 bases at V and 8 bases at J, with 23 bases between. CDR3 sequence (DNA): TGTGCCACCTTGTTATTAGGGGAATGGAAAGGCTACACCTTC. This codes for CATLLLGEWKGYTF.

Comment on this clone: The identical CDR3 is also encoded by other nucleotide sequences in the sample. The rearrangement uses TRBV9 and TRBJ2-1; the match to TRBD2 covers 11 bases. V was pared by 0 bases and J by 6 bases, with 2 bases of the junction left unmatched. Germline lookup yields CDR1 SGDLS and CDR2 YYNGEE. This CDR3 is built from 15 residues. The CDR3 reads CASSVGTSGSNEQFF. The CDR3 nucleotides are TGTGCCAGCAGCGTAGGCACTAGCGGGAGCAATGAGCAGTTCTTC.

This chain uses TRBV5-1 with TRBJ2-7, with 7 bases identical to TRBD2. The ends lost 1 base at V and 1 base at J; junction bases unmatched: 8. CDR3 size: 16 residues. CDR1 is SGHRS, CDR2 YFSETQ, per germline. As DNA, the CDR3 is TGCGCCAGCAGCTTGAGGCTAGCGGCCGGATCCTACGAGCAGTACTTC. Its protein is CASSLRLAAGSYEQYF.

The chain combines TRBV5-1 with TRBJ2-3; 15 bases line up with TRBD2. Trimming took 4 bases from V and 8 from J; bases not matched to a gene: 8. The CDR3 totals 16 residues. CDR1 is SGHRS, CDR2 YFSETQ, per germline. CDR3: CASSAGLAGGSGTQYF. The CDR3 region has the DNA TGCGCCAGCAGCGCGGGACTAGCGGGAGGCAGTGGTACGCAGTATTTT.

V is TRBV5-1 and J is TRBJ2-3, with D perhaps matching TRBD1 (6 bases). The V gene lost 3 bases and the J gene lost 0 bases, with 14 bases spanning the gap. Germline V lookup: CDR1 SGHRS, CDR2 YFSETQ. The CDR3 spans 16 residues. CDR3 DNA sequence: TGCGCCAGCAGCTGGAACAGGGCGCCGAGCACAGATACGCAGTATTTT. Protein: CASSWNRAPSTDTQYF.

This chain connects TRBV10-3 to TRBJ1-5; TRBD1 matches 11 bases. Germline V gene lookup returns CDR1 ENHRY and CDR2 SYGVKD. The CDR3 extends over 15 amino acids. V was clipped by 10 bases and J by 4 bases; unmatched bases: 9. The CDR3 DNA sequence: TGTGCCAGCAGGACAGGGGGCCTTGTTAATCAGCCCCAGCATTTT. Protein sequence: CASRTGGLVNQPQHF.